The rows below give T cell receptor beta chains drawn from one sample of a study of T cell repertoires in cytomegalovirus infection. From the reads, TCRdb called clonotypes with MiXCR, one entry per CDR3 protein. Here the sample spans about 500,000 distinct CDR3 sequences, roughly a third being singletons. Which antigens these TCRs recognize remains unknown. The specimen comprised cultured PBMCs, sampled from culture after CMV antigen stimulation. Receptors were obtained from a human donor in good health (CMV status not recorded). Some clones in this sample may be carry-over from other donors' samples. CDR3s include the opening cysteine and the closing phenylalanine or tryptophan. D genes are given only for firm matches. Only some rows state a clone size, as once, few, many or a class for expanded clones.

>-|TRBJ2-5|TRBV19|-
CASSIRSNAETQYF
TGTGCCAGTAGTATTAGGAGCAATGCTGAGACCCAGTACTTC
>-|TRBJ1-1|TRBV27|-
CASSWRGGTEAFF
TGTGCCAGCAGTTGGCGGGGGGGCACTGAAGCTTTCTTT
>many|TRBJ2-5|TRBV7-2|TRBD2
CASSSMTSETQYF
TGTGCCAGCAGCTCCATGACTAGCGAGACCCAGTACTTC
>few|TRBJ1-1|TRBV6-1|TRBD1
CASLWWTGTMNTEAFF
TGTGCCAGCCTGTGGTGGACAGGAACTATGAACACTGAAGCTTTCTTT
>-|TRBJ2-6|TRBV28|TRBD2
CASSLTSGRGANVLTF
TGTGCCAGCAGTTTAACTTCCGGGAGGGGGGCCAACGTCCTGACTTTC
>-|TRBJ2-5|TRBV10-3|TRBD2
CAISAGVGGGETQYF
TGTGCCATCTCAGCGGGAGTCGGGGGGGGAGAGACCCAGTACTTC
>-|TRBJ1-4|TRBV20-1|-
CSARDTAGAAEKLFF
TGCAGTGCTAGAGATACGGCAGGGGCGGCTGAAAAACTGTTTTTT
>-|TRBJ1-1|TRBV4-1|TRBD1
CASSHPPRQGSRGTEAFF
TGCGCCAGCAGCCATCCACCGCGACAGGGGTCTCGAGGGACTGAAGCTTTCTTT
>many|TRBJ2-5|TRBV7-2|-
CASSLNSGAVETQYF
TGTGCCAGCAGCTTAAATTCGGGGGCGGTGGAGACCCAGTACTTC
>many|TRBJ2-1|TRBV7-2|-
CASSLDPGQYNEQFF
TGTGCCAGCAGCTTAGACCCTGGACAGTACAATGAGCAGTTCTTC
>-|TRBJ2-7|TRBV12-3/TRBV12-4|-
CASSLSSSYEQYF
TGTGCCAGCAGTTTGTCTAGCTCCTACGAGCAGTACTTC
>-|TRBJ2-7|TRBV20-1|-
CSARDPQGRTGHEQYF
TGCAGTGCTAGAGATCCCCAAGGACGGACGGGCCACGAGCAGTACTTC
>-|TRBJ1-6|TRBV7-2|-
CASSYAWEGSPLHF
TGTGCCAGCAGCTACGCATGGGAGGGTTCCCCCCTCCACTTT
>-|TRBJ1-4|TRBV12-3/TRBV12-4|TRBD1
CASSLLGQGDEKLFF
TGTGCCAGCAGTTTATTGGGACAGGGAGATGAAAAACTGTTTTTT
>-|TRBJ1-1|TRBV12-3/TRBV12-4|-
CASSQIEGVEAFF
TGTGCCAGCAGCCAAATCGAAGGTGTCGAAGCTTTCTTT
>few|TRBJ2-1|TRBV6-2/TRBV6-3|TRBD2
CASSLSGRSNEQFF
TGTGCCAGCAGTTTAAGCGGGAGGTCGAATGAGCAGTTCTTC
>once|TRBJ2-1|TRBV12-5|-
CASGLGGIPYNEQFF
TGTGCTAGTGGTTTAGGCGGGATCCCTTACAATGAGCAGTTCTTC
>once|TRBJ2-3|TRBV7-6|TRBD2
CASRPGLAGGSDTQYF
TGTGCCAGCAGACCCGGACTAGCGGGAGGATCAGATACGCAGTATTTT
>-|TRBJ2-1|TRBV6-5|-
CASSYSTGRLSYNEQFF
TGTGCCAGCAGTTACTCGACAGGTCGCTTGTCCTACAATGAGCAGTTCTTC
>many|TRBJ2-5|TRBV7-2|-
CASSLAGAERETQYF
TGTGCCAGCAGCTTAGCGGGGGCGGAACGGGAGACCCAGTACTTC
>-|TRBJ1-3|TRBV18|-
CASSTAASGNTIYF
TGTGCCAGCTCGACAGCCGCCTCTGGAAACACCATATATTTT
>-|TRBJ1-4|TRBV20-1|TRBD1
CSASDREVRNEKLFF
TGCAGTGCTAGCGACAGGGAAGTGAGAAATGAAAAACTGTTTTTT
>-|TRBJ2-1|TRBV2|TRBD2
CASAREGFEQFF
TGTGCCAGCGCGAGGGAGGGATTTGAGCAGTTCTTC
>few|TRBJ1-5|TRBV19|-
CASSIIGAGGNQPQHF
TGTGCCAGTAGTATAATCGGGGCTGGGGGCAATCAGCCCCAGCATTTT
>-|TRBJ2-1|TRBV12-3/TRBV12-4|-
CASSLASRAKFGHEQFF
TGTGCCAGCAGTTTAGCGAGCAGGGCTAAGTTCGGGCATGAGCAGTTCTTC
>-|TRBJ2-7|TRBV20-1|TRBD2
CSARTRLAGDEQYF
TGCAGTGCTAGAACCCGACTAGCGGGGGATGAGCAGTACTTC
>many|TRBJ1-2|TRBV4-3|TRBD1
CASSQDRANYGYTF
TGCGCCAGCAGCCAGGACAGGGCTAACTATGGCTACACCTTC
>few|TRBJ1-1|TRBV7-6|-
CASSPTWGSNTEAFF
TGTGCCAGCAGCCCAACTTGGGGATCGAACACTGAAGCTTTCTTT
>-|TRBJ2-7|TRBV20-1|-
CSPLGPRPPYEQYF
TGCAGTCCCCTAGGACCCCGTCCCCCCTACGAGCAGTACTTC
>-|TRBJ2-1|TRBV5-1|TRBD2
CASSAGGSSYNEQFF
TGCGCCAGCAGCGCGGGGGGTAGCTCTTACAATGAGCAGTTCTTC
>many|TRBJ1-1|TRBV7-2|-
CASSLRRVEAEAFF
TGTGCCAGCAGCTTACGCAGGGTTGAGGCTGAAGCTTTCTTT
>-|TRBJ2-7|TRBV7-6|-
CASSVGWRTVPREQYF
TGTGCCAGCAGCGTAGGGTGGCGGACAGTGCCTAGAGAGCAGTACTTC
>-|TRBJ2-7|TRBV4-1|-
CASSQGSRQLAYEQYF
TGCGCCAGCAGCCAAGGAAGTAGACAGCTCGCCTACGAGCAGTACTTC
>-|TRBJ1-2|TRBV12-3/TRBV12-4|TRBD1
CATKRDRDYGYTF
TGTGCCACCAAACGGGACAGGGACTATGGCTACACCTTC
>few|TRBJ1-5|TRBV7-6|-
CASSFGFGGEASNQPQHF
TGTGCCAGCAGCTTTGGCTTTGGAGGGGAGGCTAGCAATCAGCCCCAGCATTTT
>-|TRBJ1-5|TRBV29-1|-
CSVQGANQPQHF
TGCAGCGTCCAGGGTGCCAATCAGCCCCAGCATTTT
>-|TRBJ1-6|TRBV27|-
CASSLTLRGHSSYNSPLHF
TGTGCCAGCAGTTTAACCCTGAGAGGCCACAGCTCCTATAATTCACCCCTCCACTTT
>-|TRBJ1-1|TRBV4-1|-
CASSHPRAADTEAFF
TGCGCCAGCAGCCACCCCCGGGCGGCTGACACTGAAGCTTTCTTT
>-|TRBJ2-1|TRBV6-2/TRBV6-3|-
CASSPLDGYHNEQFF
TGTGCCAGCAGCCCCTTGGACGGGTACCACAATGAGCAGTTCTTC
>few|TRBJ1-1|TRBV7-2|-
CASSLVAGSPSMNTEAFF
TGTGCCAGCAGCTTAGTGGCAGGGTCCCCTTCGATGAACACTGAAGCTTTCTTT
>-|TRBJ2-2|TRBV14|-
CASSQSAGHTGELFF
TGTGCCAGCAGCCAATCGGCGGGGCACACCGGGGAGCTGTTTTTT